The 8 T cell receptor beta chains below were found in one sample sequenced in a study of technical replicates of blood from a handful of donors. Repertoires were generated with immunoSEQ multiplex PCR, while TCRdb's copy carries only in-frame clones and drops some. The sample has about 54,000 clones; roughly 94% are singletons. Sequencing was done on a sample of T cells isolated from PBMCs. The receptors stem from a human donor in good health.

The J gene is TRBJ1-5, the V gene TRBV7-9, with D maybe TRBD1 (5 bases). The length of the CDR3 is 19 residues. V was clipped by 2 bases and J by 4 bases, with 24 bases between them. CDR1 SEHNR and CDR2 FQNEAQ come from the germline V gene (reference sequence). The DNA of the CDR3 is TGTGCCAGCAGCTTAAGCGGGCCCTCCTTGGGGGTGAGGAATCAGCCCCAGCATTTT. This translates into CASSLSGPSLGVRNQPQHF.

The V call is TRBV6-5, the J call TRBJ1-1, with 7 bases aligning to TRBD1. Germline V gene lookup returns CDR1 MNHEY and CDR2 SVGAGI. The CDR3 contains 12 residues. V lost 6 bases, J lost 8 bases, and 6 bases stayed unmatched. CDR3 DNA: TGTGCCAGCAGCCCCCGACAGGGCGAAGCTTTCTTT. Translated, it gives CASSPRQGEAFF.

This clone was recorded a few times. The CDR3 sequence is CASSLGRLNTEAFF. The CDR3 DNA sequence: TGTGCCAGCAGCTTAGGGAGATTGAACACTGAAGCTTTCTTT. The chain combines TRBV7-3 with TRBJ1-1; D is unclear. The CDR3 totals 14 residues. The ends were cut back, 2 bases at V and 0 bases at J, with 7 bases in the middle. The germline CDR1 and CDR2 sequences are SGHTA and FQGTGA.

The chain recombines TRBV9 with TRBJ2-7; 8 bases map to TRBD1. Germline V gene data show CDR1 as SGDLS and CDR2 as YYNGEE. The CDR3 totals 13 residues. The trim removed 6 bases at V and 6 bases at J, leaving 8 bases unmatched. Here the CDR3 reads CASTLGTGSEQYF. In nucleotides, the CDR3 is TGTGCCAGCACCTTGGGGACAGGTTCCGAGCAGTACTTC.

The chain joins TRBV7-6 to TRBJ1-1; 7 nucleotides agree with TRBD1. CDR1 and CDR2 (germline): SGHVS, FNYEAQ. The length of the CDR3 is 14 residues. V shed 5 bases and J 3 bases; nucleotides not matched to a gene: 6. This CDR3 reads CASSMDRLYTEAFF. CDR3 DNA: TGTGCCAGCAGCATGGACAGGCTTTACACTGAAGCTTTCTTT. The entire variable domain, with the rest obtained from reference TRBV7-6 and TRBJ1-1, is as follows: GAGVSQSPRYKVTKRGQDVALRCDPISGHVSLYWYRQALGQGPEFLTYFNYEAQQDKSGLPNDRFSAERPEGSISTLTIQRTEQRDSAMYRCASSMDRLYTEAFFGQGTRLTVV.

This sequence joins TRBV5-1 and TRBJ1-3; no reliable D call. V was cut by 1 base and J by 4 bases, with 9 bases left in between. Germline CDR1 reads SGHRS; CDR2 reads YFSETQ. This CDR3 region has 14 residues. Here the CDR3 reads CASSLSESGNTIYF. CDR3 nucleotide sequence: TGCGCCAGCAGCTTGTCCGAGTCCGGAAACACCATATATTTT. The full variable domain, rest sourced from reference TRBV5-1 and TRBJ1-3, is KAGVTQTPRYLIKTRGQQVTLSCSPISGHRSVSWYQQTPGQGLQFLFEYFSETQRNKGNFPGRFSGRQFSNSRSEMNVSTLELGDSALYLCASSLSESGNTIYFGEGSWLTVV.

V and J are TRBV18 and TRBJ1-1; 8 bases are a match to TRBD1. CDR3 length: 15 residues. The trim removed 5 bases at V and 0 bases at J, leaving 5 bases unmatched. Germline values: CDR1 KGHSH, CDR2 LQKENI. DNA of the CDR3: TGTGCCAGCTCAGACGGACAGGGCTTGAACACTGAAGCTTTCTTT. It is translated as CASSDGQGLNTEAFF. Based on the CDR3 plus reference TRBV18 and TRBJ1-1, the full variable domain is NAGVMQNPRHLVRRRGQEARLRCSPMKGHSHVYWYRQLPEEGLKFMVYLQKENIIDESGMPKERFSAEFPKEGPSILRIQQVVRGDSAAYFCASSDGQGLNTEAFFGQGTRLTVV.

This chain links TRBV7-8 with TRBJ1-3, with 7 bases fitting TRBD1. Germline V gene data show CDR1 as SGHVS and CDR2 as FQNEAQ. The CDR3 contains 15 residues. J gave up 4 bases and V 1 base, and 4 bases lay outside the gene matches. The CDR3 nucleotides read TGTGCCAGCAGCTTAGTACAGGGGATGGGAAACACCATATATTTT. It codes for CASSLVQGMGNTIYF. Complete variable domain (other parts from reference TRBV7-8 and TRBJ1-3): GAGVSQSPRYKVAKRGQDVALRCDPISGHVSLFWYQQALGQGPEFLTYFQNEAQLDKSGLPSDRFFAERPEGSVSTLKIQRTQQEDSAVYLCASSLVQGMGNTIYFGEGSWLTVV.